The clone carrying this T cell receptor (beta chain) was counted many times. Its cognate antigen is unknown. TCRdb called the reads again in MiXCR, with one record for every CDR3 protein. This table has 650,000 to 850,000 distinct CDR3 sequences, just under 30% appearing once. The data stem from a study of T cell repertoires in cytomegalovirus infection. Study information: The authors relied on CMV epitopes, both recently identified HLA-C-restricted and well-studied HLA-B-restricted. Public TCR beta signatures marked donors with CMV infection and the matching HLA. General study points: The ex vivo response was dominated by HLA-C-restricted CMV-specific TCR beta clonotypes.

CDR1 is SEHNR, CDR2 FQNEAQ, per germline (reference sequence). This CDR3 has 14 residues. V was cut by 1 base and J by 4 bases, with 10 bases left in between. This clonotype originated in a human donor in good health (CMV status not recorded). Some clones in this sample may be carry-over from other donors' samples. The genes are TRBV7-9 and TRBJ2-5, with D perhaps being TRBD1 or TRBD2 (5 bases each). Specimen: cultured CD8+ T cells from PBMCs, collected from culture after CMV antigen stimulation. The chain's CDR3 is CASSLGGSRETQYF. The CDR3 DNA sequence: TGTGCCAGCAGCTTAGGGGGGTCGCGAGAGACCCAGTACTTC.